Shown below are 2 T cell receptor beta chains from a single sample sequenced in a study of blood T cell repertoires in COVID-19. The repertoire was sequenced with immunoSEQ multiplex PCR; TCRdb's copy has only in-frame clones and lacks some. The sample contains 250,000 to 300,000 clones, around 90% of which appear only once. The specimen was peripheral blood. The receptor source for this set is a woman in her 70s with COVID-19, enrolled during active disease.

The chain is built from TRBV19 and TRBJ1-5; 8 bases map to TRBD1. The CDR3 spans 15 residues. CDR1 and CDR2 (germline): LNHDA, SQIVND (reference sequence). V lost 6 bases and J lost 1; bases outside the gene matches: 5. This chain's CDR3 is CASSRQGNSNQPQHF. The CDR3 DNA follows: TGTGCCAGTAGCCGACAGGGGAACAGCAATCAGCCCCAGCATTTT.

The chain combines TRBV4-1 with TRBJ1-5; TRBD1 aligns across 10 bases. J lost 1 base, V lost 1 base, and 1 base had no gene match. This CDR3 region has 16 residues. Germline loops: CDR1 MGHRA, CDR2 YSYEKL. The CDR3 nucleotides are TGCGCCAGCAGCCAAGGACAGGGGGCGAGCAATCAGCCCCAGCATTTT. Its protein is CASSQGQGASNQPQHF.